This T cell receptor (beta chain) comes out of a study of OX40 agonist ivuxolimab in advanced cancers. Overall study context: Patients took ivuxolimab, an agonistic anti-OX40 (CD134) antibody. The study, taken as a whole, reports: On average, CD8+ T cells showed a greater number of expanded clones than CD4+.

Sequenced by immunoSEQ multiplex PCR; TCRdb stores in-frame clones only, minus some. In the table there are fewer than 35,000 clones, roughly 79% of which are singletons. The table lists this clone with a few counts. Its target is unknown. This CDR3 has 14 residues. The germline V gene has CDR1 SGHRS and CDR2 YFSETQ. Trimming cost V 4 bases and J 5 bases; bases outside gene matches: 6. Blood samples were obtained at baseline, cycle 4 day 1, and cycle 7 day 1. The material sequenced was CD4+ or CD8+ T cells sorted from blood, taken in a trial of the OX40 agonist ivuxolimab. The sequence was obtained from an adult with an advanced solid tumor such as melanoma, head and neck, liver or kidney cancer. V and J are TRBV5-1 and TRBJ2-5; 9 bases match TRBD1. In DNA, the CDR3 is TGCGCCAGCAGCCTGGGACAGGGTTGGGAGACCCAGTACTTC. Translating it yields CASSLGQGWETQYF.